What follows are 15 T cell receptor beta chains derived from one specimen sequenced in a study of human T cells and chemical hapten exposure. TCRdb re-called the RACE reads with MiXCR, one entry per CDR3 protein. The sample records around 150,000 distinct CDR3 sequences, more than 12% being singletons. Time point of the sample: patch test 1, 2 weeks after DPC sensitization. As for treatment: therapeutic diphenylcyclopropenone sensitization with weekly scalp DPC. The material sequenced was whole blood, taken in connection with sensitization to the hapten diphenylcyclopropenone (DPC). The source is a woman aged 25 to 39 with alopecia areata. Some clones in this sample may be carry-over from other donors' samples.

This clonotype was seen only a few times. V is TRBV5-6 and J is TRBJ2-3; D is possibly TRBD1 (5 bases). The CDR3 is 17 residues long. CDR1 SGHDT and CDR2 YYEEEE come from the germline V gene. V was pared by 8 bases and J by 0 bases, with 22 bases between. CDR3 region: CARDHGIQETSTDTQYF. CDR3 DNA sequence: TGTGCCAGGGACCATGGGATACAGGAGACTAGCACAGATACGCAGTATTTT. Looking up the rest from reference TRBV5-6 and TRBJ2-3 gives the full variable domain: DAGVTQSPTHLIKTRGQQVTLRCSPKSGHDTVSWYQQALGQGPQFIFQYYEEEERQRGNFPDRFSGHQFPNYSSELNVNALLLGDSALYLCARDHGIQETSTDTQYFGPGTRLTVL.

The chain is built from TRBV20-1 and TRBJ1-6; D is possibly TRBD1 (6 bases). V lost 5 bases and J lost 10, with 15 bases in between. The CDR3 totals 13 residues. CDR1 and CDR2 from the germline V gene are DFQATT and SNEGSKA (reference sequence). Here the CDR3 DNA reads TGCAGTGCTGTACAGACTGGGGGCTCACCCCTCCACTTT. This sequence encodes CSAVQTGGSPLHF.

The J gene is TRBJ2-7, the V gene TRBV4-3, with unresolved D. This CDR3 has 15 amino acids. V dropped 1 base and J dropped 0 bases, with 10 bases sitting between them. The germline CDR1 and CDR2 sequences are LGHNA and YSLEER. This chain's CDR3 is CASSQGNGYSYEQYF. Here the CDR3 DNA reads TGCGCCAGCAGCCAAGGGAACGGGTACTCCTACGAGCAGTACTTC.

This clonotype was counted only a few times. The CDR3 nucleotides read TGTGCCACCAGCAGAGATCCTTCAGAGACCCAGTACTTC. Amino acid sequence: CATSRDPSETQYF. The V call is TRBV15, the J call TRBJ2-5, with unresolved D. The germline gives CDR1 LNHNV, CDR2 YYDKDF (reference sequence). V dropped 0 bases and J dropped 4 bases, with 6 bases sitting between them. This CDR3 has 13 amino acids.

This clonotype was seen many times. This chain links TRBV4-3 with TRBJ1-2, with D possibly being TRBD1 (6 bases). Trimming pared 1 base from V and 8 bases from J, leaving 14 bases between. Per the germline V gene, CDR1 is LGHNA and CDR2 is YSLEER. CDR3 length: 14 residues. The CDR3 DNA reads TGCGCCAGCAGCCAAGTTTCAGGGGAGTCGGGCTACACCTTC. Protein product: CASSQVSGESGYTF.

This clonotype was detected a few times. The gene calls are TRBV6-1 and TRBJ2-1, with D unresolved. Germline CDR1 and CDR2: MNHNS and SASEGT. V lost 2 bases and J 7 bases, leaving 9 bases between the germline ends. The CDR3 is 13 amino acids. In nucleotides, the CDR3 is TGTGCCAGCAGTGAATCTATTTTAAATGAGCAGTTCTTC. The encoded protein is CASSESILNEQFF.

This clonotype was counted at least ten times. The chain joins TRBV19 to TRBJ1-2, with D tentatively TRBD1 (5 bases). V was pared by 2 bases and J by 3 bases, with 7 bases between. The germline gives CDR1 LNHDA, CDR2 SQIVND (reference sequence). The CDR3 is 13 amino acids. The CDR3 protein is CASSIQQDYGYTF. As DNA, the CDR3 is TGTGCCAGTAGTATACAACAGGACTATGGCTACACCTTC.

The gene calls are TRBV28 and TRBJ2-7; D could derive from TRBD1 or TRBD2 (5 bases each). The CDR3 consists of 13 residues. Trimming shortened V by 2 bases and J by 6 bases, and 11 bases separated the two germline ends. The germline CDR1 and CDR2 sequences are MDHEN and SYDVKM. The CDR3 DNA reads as TGTGCCAGCAGTTTAGCAGGGAGTACCGAGCAGTACTTC. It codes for CASSLAGSTEQYF.

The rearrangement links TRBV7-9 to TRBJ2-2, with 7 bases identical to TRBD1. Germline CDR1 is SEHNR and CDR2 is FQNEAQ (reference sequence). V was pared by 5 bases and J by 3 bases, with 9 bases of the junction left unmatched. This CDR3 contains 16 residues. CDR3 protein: CASSLNDRVDTGELFF. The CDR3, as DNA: TGTGCCAGCAGCCTCAACGACAGGGTGGACACCGGGGAGCTGTTTTTT. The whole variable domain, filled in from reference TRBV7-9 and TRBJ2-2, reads DTGVSQNPRHKITKRGQNVTFRCDPISEHNRLYWYRQTLGQGPEFLTYFQNEAQLEKSRLLSDRFSAERPKGSFSTLEIQRTEQGDSAMYLCASSLNDRVDTGELFFGEGSRLTVL.

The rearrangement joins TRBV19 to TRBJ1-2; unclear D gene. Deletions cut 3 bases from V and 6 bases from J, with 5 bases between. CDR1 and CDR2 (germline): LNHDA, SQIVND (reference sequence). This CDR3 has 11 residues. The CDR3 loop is CASSITDGYTF. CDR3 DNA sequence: TGTGCCAGTAGTATCACCGATGGCTACACCTTC.

CDR3 DNA: TGTGCCAGCAGTTACTCGAGTCAGGAAGAGACCCAGTACTTC. This sequence encodes CASSYSSQEETQYF. The chain has TRBV6-6 and TRBJ2-5; D is unclear. Germline CDR1 MNHNY, CDR2 SVGAGI (reference sequence). This CDR3 contains 14 residues. Trimming stripped 0 bases from V and 3 bases from J, with 8 bases between.

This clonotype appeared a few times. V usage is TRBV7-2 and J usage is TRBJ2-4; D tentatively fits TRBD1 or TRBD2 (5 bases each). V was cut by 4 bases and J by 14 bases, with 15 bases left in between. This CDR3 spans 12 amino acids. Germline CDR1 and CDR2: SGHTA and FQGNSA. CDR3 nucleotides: TGTGCCAGCAGCTCGGCCGGGACCTCCAAGTACTTC. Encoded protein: CASSSAGTSKYF.

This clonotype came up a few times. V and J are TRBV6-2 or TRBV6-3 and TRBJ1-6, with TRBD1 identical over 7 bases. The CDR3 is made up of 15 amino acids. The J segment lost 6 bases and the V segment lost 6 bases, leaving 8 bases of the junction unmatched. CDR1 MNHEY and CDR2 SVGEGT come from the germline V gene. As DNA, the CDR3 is TGTGCCAGCAGCAACCAGGGGGTTCCTAATTCACCCCTCCACTTT. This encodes CASSNQGVPNSPLHF.

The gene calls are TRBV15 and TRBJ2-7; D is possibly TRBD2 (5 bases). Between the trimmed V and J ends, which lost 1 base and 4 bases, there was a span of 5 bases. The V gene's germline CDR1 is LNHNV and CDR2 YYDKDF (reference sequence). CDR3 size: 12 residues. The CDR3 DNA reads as TGTGCCACCAGCAGAGGAGGGTACGAGCAGTACTTC. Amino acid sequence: CATSRGGYEQYF.

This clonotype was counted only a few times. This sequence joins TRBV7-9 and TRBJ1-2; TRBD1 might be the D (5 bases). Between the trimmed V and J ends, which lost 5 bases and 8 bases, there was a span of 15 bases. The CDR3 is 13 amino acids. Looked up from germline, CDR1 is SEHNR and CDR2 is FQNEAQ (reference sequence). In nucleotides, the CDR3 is TGTGCCAGCAGCCCAGGGTTGTCCATCGGCTACACCTTC. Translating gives CASSPGLSIGYTF.